This T cell receptor beta chain comes out of a study of beta chain features in type 1 diabetes. Expressed TCRB transcripts were sequenced because the entire RNA isolate underwent reverse transcription. Only in-frame clones appear in the TCRdb table, and some are missing; sequencing was by immunoSEQ multiplex PCR. Among some 350,000 clones, around 10% were seen once, and the ten largest hold about 0.6%. The CDR3 spans 14 residues. V lost 2 bases and J lost 1, with 10 bases in between. The germline V gene encodes CDR1 GTSNPN and CDR2 SVGIG (reference sequence). Worth noting for this clone: No antigen is known for it.

Findings of the study overall: Here, the possible influence of HLA type (on TCRB rearrangement) remained unresolved. TCRB CDR3s were moderately but significantly shorter in Type 1 diabetes patients in all four CD4+ subsets.

The sequence came from a man aged 30-40 years with type 1 diabetes. The specimen sequenced was central memory CD4+ T cells from blood. V gene TRBV30 combines with J gene TRBJ2-3; D tentatively reads TRBD1 or TRBD2 (5 bases each). The CDR3 loop is CAWSIQGGTDTQYF. Here the CDR3 DNA reads TGTGCCTGGAGTATCCAGGGAGGCACAGATACGCAGTATTTT. The full variable domain, completed using reference TRBV30 and TRBJ2-3, is SQTIHQWPATLVQPVGSPLSLECTVEGTSNPNLYWYRQAAGRGLQLLFYSVGIGQISSEVPQNLSASRPQDRQFILSSKKLLLSDSGFYLCAWSIQGGTDTQYFGPGTRLTVL.